Sequencing of this T cell receptor beta chain was carried out in a study of T cells after yellow fever vaccination. Study-level findings and limits: The booster response re-showed most primary clones: around 96% CD4, almost 90% CD8. Although the secondary response was weaker, it peaked faster, at day 5 versus 15.

CDR3 length: 14 amino acids. The V gene lost 6 bases and the J gene lost 3 bases, with 14 bases spanning the gap. Germline CDR1 and CDR2: SEHNR and FQNEAQ (reference sequence). This clonotype has just a few counts. Its antigen is unidentified. TCRdb re-called the 5' RACE reads through MiXCR, storing one row per CDR3 protein. The table records around 320,000 distinct CDR3 sequences, 3.5% to 4.5% of them present only once. The rearrangement links TRBV7-9 to TRBJ1-1, with D hard to call. This TCR came from a man between 18 and 35 years old who received the YFV17D yellow fever vaccine. The source was PBMCs, collected 15 days after the yellow fever booster vaccination. The CDR3 reads CASRKGEVDTEAFF. CDR3 sequence (DNA): TGTGCCAGCAGAAAGGGAGAGGTGGACACTGAAGCTTTCTTT.